This T cell receptor beta chain was captured in a study of blood T cells in healthy people across ages. Of note for this clonotype: The junction and the germline gene differ at one end; a read error may be behind it.

Per germline, CDR1 SEHNR and CDR2 FQNEAQ (reference sequence). The CDR3 runs to 16 residues. Then a second PCR, running roughly 7 to 11 cycles, was carried out with a sample-barcoded 5' primer and a J-beta primer mix. TCRdb re-called the 5' RACE reads through MiXCR, storing one row per CDR3 protein. The sample lists roughly 1,700,000 distinct CDR3 sequences; about 28% were seen once. The chain employs TRBV7-9 and TRBJ2-1; TRBD2 matches 12 bases. The receptor's source is a woman in her thirties in good health. The material sequenced was blood. CDR3 nucleotides: TGTACCAGCAGCTTCCTAGCGGGGGGGCGAGGCAATGAGCAGTTCTTC. Translation gives CTSSFLAGGRGNEQFF.